The next 14 T cell receptor beta chains were all read from a single sample in a study of shared clonotypes between healthy human individuals. Using immunoSEQ multiplex PCR, the repertoire was profiled, and TCRdb retains in-frame clones only, with some absent. The sample has 400,000 to 500,000 clones, 79% seen once. The material sequenced was PBMCs. The receptors were sampled from a woman aged 40 to 49 in good health. Some clones in this sample may be carry-over from other donors' samples.

This chain joins TRBV9 and TRBJ1-2; TRBD1 is a possible D gene (6 bases). Germline CDR1 reads SGDLS; CDR2 reads YYNGEE. The CDR3 covers 16 residues. The V gene lost 4 bases and the J gene lost 4 bases, with 20 bases spanning the gap. The CDR3: CASSRGGAETLYGYTF. As DNA, the CDR3 is TGTGCCAGCAGCAGAGGGGGGGCAGAGACACTCTATGGCTACACCTTC. Full variable domain (rest looked up from reference TRBV9 and TRBJ1-2): DSGVTQTPKHLITATGQRVTLRCSPRSGDLSVYWYQQSLDQGLQFLIQYYNGEERAKGNILERFSAQQFPDLHSELNLSSLELGDSALYFCASSRGGAETLYGYTFGSGTRLTVV.

The rearrangement uses TRBV7-9 and TRBJ1-1; no definite D call. The V gene's germline CDR1 is SEHNR and CDR2 FQNEAQ (reference sequence). V was pared by 4 bases and J by 1 base, with 10 bases between. The CDR3 has 14 residues. CDR3 sequence: CASSSTSPNTEAFF. The CDR3 nucleotides are TGTGCCAGCAGCTCGACCTCTCCGAACACTGAAGCTTTCTTT.

The chain uses TRBV11-2 and TRBJ2-1; 9 bases fit TRBD1. Unmatched junction bases numbered 7, after V lost 4 bases and J lost 6 bases. The CDR3 extends over 15 amino acids. Germline CDR1 SGHAT, CDR2 FQNNGV. The CDR3 DNA follows: TGTGCCAGCAGCTCTTACAGGGGGCTGCGCAATGAGCAGTTCTTC. Translated, it gives CASSSYRGLRNEQFF.

V is TRBV5-1 and J is TRBJ2-2; D could derive from TRBD1 or TRBD2 (5 bases each). Trimming took off 4 bases at V and 3 bases at J, with 10 bases between the two ends. The V gene's germline CDR1 is SGHRS and CDR2 YFSETQ. The CDR3 contains 14 residues. The CDR3 nucleotides read TGCGCCAGCAGCCCGGGACCTCACACCGGGGAGCTGTTTTTT. Its protein product is CASSPGPHTGELFF.

The CDR3 DNA is TGTGCCAGCTCACCGACAGCGACACCTAACTATGGCTACACCTTC. It yields the protein CASSPTATPNYGYTF. The V and J genes are TRBV18 and TRBJ1-2, with a possible D match to TRBD1 (5 bases). CDR3 length equals 15 residues. The V gene lost 3 bases and the J gene lost 0 bases, with 11 bases spanning the gap. The germline V gene has CDR1 KGHSH and CDR2 LQKENI.

The V call is TRBV30, the J call TRBJ1-1; D remains ambiguous. The CDR3 is 13 residues long. Trimming shortened V by 4 bases and J by 1 base, and 10 bases separated the two germline ends. Germline CDR1 GTSNPN, CDR2 SVGIG (reference sequence). CDR3 nucleotide sequence: TGTGCCTGGACCGTAGGAGCGAACACTGAAGCTTTCTTT. Its protein is CAWTVGANTEAFF.

The chain recombines TRBV5-6 with TRBJ1-6; 9 nucleotides line up with TRBD1. CDR3 length: 16 residues. V shed 4 bases and J 9 bases; nucleotides not matched to a gene: 11. Germline CDR1 and CDR2: SGHDT and YYEEEE. CDR3 bases: TGTGCCAGCAGCCGTCCCGGGACAGGGAACGTTTCACCCCTCCACTTT. It codes for CASSRPGTGNVSPLHF.

The rearrangement uses TRBV4-2 and TRBJ1-3, with D hard to call. CDR1 is LGHNA and CDR2 is YNFKEQ in the germline V gene. The CDR3 is 15 residues long. V lost 0 bases, J lost 0 bases, and 6 bases lay in between. CDR3 protein: CASSQDRISGNTIYF. CDR3 bases: TGTGCCAGCAGCCAAGATCGGATCTCTGGAAACACCATATATTTT.

As regards this clone: This may stem from a read error, because a much larger clone lies one nucleotide away. V usage is TRBV30 and J usage is TRBJ2-5; perhaps D is TRBD1 or TRBD2 (6 bases each). This CDR3 region has 13 residues. Germline V gene data show CDR1 as GTSNPN and CDR2 as SVGIG (reference sequence). The CDR3 loop is CAWRLGGQEAQYF. CDR3 in DNA: TGTGCCTGGAGGCTGGGGGGCCAAGAGGCCCAGTACTTC.

This chain links TRBV18 with TRBJ2-2; TRBD1 agrees at 8 bases. V lost 3 bases to trimming and J lost 6 bases; unmatched junction nucleotides: 9. From germline, CDR1 is KGHSH and CDR2 LQKENI. The CDR3 is 16 residues long. CDR3 DNA sequence: TGTGCCAGCTCACCGCCCGGACAGGGTGCGGCCGGGGAGCTGTTTTTT. This codes for CASSPPGQGAAGELFF.

This chain uses TRBV19 with TRBJ2-2; no definite D call. This CDR3 region has 14 residues. V was trimmed by 6 bases and J by 0 bases, leaving 8 bases between them. The germline V gene encodes CDR1 LNHDA and CDR2 SQIVND (reference sequence). CDR3 sequence (DNA): TGTGCCAGTAGACCCAGCGCGAACACCGGGGAGCTGTTTTTT. Amino acid sequence: CASRPSANTGELFF.

Only a few counts were recorded for this clone. V is TRBV11-2 and J is TRBJ2-7; 9 positions match TRBD2. CDR1 and CDR2 from the germline V gene are SGHAT and FQNNGV. The CDR3 is made up of 17 amino acids. Losses at the gene ends were 2 bases for V and 0 bases for J; bases not matched to a gene: 8. CDR3 sequence reads: CASSLNFGGRGSYEQYF. The CDR3 nucleotides read TGTGCCAGCAGCTTAAATTTTGGCGGGAGGGGCTCCTACGAGCAGTACTTC.

This chain joins TRBV27 and TRBJ2-3; D gene unclear. V was cut by 6 bases and J by 4 bases, with 11 bases left in between. Looked up from germline, CDR1 is MNHEY and CDR2 is SMNVEV (reference sequence). The CDR3 contains 13 residues. CDR3 coding DNA: TGTGCCAGCAGACCCCTAGGCTCAGATACGCAGTATTTT. Encoded protein: CASRPLGSDTQYF.

This chain connects TRBV11-2 to TRBJ2-5, with D perhaps TRBD1 (6 bases). The germline V and J ends were trimmed by 5 bases and 0 bases, with 13 bases remaining between them. The CDR3 contains 15 residues. Germline assignment: CDR1 SGHAT and CDR2 FQNNGV. The CDR3 DNA follows: TGTGCCAGCAGCATCTCCGGACAGCACCAAGAGACCCAGTACTTC. Amino acids: CASSISGQHQETQYF.